A single sample gave rise to the 6 T cell receptor beta chains below, sequenced in a study of T cells in Graves' hyperthyroidism and ophthalmopathy. Amplification of TCR beta CDR3 regions was performed using RNA transcripts as template. With the HTBI primer set, the TCR CDR3 went through a first round of RT-PCR. TCRdb re-derived calls from the multiplex PCR reads in MiXCR, one entry per CDR3 protein. The sample carries 75,000 to 100,000 distinct CDR3 sequences, about 37% recorded once. Sequenced: peripheral blood or thyroid tissue (not recorded which). These TCRs come from a woman aged 25 to 45 with Graves' hyperthyroidism.

This clonotype was detected many times. The chain combines TRBV28 with TRBJ2-2, with a possible D match to TRBD1 (5 bases). V was cut by 8 bases and J by 8 bases, with 18 bases left in between. This CDR3 is 14 amino acids long. Germline lookup yields CDR1 MDHEN and CDR2 SYDVKM. As DNA, the CDR3 is TGTGCCAGCCGAAGACCTGGACATTCAGGGGAGCTGTTTTTT. This translates into CASRRPGHSGELFF.

This clonotype came up many times. V is TRBV19 and J is TRBJ1-5, with TRBD1 matching 7 bases. The CDR3 sequence is 15 residues long. V trimming: 3 bases; J trimming: 2 bases; junction bases outside the gene matches: 4. Looked up from germline, CDR1 is LNHDA and CDR2 is SQIVND (reference sequence). CDR3 bases: TGTGCCAGTAGTATGGACCAGGGGGGCAATCAGCCCCAGCATTTT. Translation gives CASSMDQGGNQPQHF.

This clonotype has at least ten counts. The chain combines TRBV7-6 with TRBJ1-4; D unresolved. The CDR3 is made up of 14 amino acids. The V gene's germline CDR1 is SGHVS and CDR2 FNYEAQ. V lost 5 bases and J 1 base, leaving 8 bases between the germline ends. The chain's CDR3 is CASSPLGTNEKLFF. The CDR3 DNA sequence: TGTGCCAGCAGCCCCCTGGGAACTAATGAAAAACTGTTTTTT.

This clonotype was observed at least ten times. This chain connects TRBV7-2 to TRBJ2-3; D not certain. Between the trimmed V and J ends, which lost 4 bases and 1 base, there was a span of 3 bases. The CDR3 has 12 amino acids. Germline values: CDR1 SGHTA, CDR2 FQGNSA. The CDR3 here is CASSSRTDTQYF. The DNA for the CDR3 is TGTGCCAGCAGCTCTCGCACAGATACGCAGTATTTT.

Ten or more counts support this clonotype. The rearrangement uses TRBV2 and TRBJ2-7; the D gene could be TRBD1 or TRBD2 (5 bases each). This CDR3 comprises 15 residues. Trimming cost V 4 bases and J 5 bases, with 18 bases left between them. The V gene's germline CDR1 is SNHLY and CDR2 FYNNEI. CDR3 nucleotides: TGTGCCAGCAGTGGGTGGGACGGGGAAGAAAACGAGCAGTACTTC. It encodes CASSGWDGEENEQYF.

This clonotype is termed medium-sized (0.01 to 0.1%). The genes are TRBV24-1 and TRBJ1-3, with unresolved D. CDR1 KGHDR and CDR2 SFDVKD come from the germline V gene. The CDR3 extends over 13 amino acids. V shed 5 bases and J shed 1 base, with 5 bases lying between them. The CDR3 here is CATSASSGNTIYF. The CDR3 region has the DNA TGTGCCACCAGTGCCTCGTCTGGAAACACCATATATTTT.